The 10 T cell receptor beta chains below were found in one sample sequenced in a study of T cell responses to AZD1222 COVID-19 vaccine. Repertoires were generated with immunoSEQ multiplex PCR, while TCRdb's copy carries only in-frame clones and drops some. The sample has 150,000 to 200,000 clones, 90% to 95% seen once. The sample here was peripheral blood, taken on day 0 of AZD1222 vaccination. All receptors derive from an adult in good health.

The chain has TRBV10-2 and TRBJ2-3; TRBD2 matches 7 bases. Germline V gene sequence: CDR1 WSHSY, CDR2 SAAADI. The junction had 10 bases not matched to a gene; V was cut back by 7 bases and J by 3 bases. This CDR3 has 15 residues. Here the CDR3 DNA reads TGCGCCAGCACCGCCGGGACTATCGGAACAGATACGCAGTATTTT. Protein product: CASTAGTIGTDTQYF.

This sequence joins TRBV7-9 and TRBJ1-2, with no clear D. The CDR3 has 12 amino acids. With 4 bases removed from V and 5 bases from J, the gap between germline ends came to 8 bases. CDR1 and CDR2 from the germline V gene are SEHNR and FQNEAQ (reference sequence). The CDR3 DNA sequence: TGTGCCAGCAGCTCCGACTTGTATGGCTACACCTTC. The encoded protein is CASSSDLYGYTF.

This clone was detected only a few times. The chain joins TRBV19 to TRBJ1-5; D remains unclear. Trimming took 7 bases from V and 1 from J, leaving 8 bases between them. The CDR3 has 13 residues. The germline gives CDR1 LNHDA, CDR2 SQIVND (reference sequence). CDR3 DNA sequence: TGTGCCAGTATCGGACTGAGCAATCAGCCCCAGCATTTT. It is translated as CASIGLSNQPQHF.

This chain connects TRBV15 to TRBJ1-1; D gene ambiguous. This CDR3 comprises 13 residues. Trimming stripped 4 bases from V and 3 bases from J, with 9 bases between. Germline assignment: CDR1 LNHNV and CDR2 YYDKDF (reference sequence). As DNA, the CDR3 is TGTGCCACCAGCACTACCGCTTACACTGAAGCTTTCTTT. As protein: CATSTTAYTEAFF.

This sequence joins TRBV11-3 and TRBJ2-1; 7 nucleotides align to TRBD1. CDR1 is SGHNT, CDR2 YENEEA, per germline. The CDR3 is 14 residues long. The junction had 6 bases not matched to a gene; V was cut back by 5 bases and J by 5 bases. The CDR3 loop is CASSARQGHNEQFF. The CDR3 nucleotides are TGTGCCAGCAGCGCCCGACAGGGCCACAATGAGCAGTTCTTC.

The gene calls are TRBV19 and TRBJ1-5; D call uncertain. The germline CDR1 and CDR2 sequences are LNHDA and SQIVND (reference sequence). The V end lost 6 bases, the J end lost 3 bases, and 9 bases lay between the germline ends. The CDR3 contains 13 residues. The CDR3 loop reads CASRARNNQPQHF. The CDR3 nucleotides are TGTGCCAGTAGAGCTCGAAACAATCAGCCCCAGCATTTT.

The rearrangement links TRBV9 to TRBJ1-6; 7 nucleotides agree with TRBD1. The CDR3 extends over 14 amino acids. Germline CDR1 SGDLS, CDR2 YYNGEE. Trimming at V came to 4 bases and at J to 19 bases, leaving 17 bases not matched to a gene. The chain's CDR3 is CASSPRGQAEWLHF. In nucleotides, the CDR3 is TGTGCCAGCAGCCCTAGGGGGCAGGCTGAGTGGTTGCACTTT.

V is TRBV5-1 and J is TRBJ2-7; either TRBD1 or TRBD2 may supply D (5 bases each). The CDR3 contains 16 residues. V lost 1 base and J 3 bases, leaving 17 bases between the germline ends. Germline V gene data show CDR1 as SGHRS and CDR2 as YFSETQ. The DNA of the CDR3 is TGCGCCAGCAGCTTGAAGGTTCTTAGGGACGGCTACGAGCAGTACTTC. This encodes CASSLKVLRDGYEQYF.

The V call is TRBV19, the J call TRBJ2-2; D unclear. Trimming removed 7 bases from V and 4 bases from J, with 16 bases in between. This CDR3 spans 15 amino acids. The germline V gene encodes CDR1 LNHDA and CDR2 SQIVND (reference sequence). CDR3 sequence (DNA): TGTGCCAGTAAGGACCTTGTTAGACTCACCGGGGAGCTGTTTTTT. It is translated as CASKDLVRLTGELFF.

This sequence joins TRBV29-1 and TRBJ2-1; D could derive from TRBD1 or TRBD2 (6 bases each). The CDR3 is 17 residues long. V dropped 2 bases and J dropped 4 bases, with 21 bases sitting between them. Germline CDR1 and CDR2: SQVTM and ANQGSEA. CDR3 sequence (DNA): TGCAGCGTTGAAAGCCCCCAGCCCCGGGGGCTGTACAATGAGCAGTTCTTC. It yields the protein CSVESPQPRGLYNEQFF.